This TCR beta chain was found in a study of blood T cell repertoires in COVID-19. Study-level background: The analysed material was cDNA or gDNA that came from T cells, B-cell-depleted T cells, or PBMCs.

The V segment lost 0 bases and the J segment 9 bases; nucleotides outside the gene matches: 8. The CDR3 is 16 residues long. Germline CDR1 reads SGHRS; CDR2 reads YFSETQ. This table comes from immunoSEQ multiplex PCR, and its TCRdb copy is limited to in-frame clones, with some not included. The sample has under 35,000 clones; about 89% are singletons. Sequencing was carried out using peripheral blood. This receptor was identified in a human donor in a cohort sampled during active COVID-19. The chain employs TRBV5-1 and TRBJ2-1, with 11 bases lining up with TRBD2. CDR3 sequence: CASSLVGLAGGGEQFF. The DNA for the CDR3 is TGCGCCAGCAGCTTGGTTGGGCTAGCGGGGGGAGGTGAGCAGTTCTTC.